The clone carrying this TCR beta chain was detected only a few times. Its antigen is as yet unknown. Cultured CD4+ T-cell DNA underwent Oncomine TCR Beta short-read sequencing. TCRdb itself ran the PCR reads through MiXCR, one entry per CDR3 protein. The repertoire holds just under 10,000 distinct CDR3 sequences, with around half as singletons. These data are taken from a study of vaccination and CD4 T cells after COVID-19. Study in general: Between diagnosis and the drawing of post-COVID samples lay a median roughly 94 days (range 35 to 161).

Treatment of the sample: approximately nine-day PBMC culture with coronavirus spike peptide pools or control peptides (ViraFEST assay). Negative selection yielded CD4+ T cells from day-10 cultures. This CDR3 has 14 amino acids. After removal of 7 bases from V and 7 bases from J, the junction contained 12 bases not matched to a gene. CDR1 and CDR2 from the germline V gene are SGHTA and FQGNSA. Sequencing was done on a sample of CD4+ T cells from blood, cultured in vitro. The J gene is TRBJ1-2, the V gene TRBV7-2; 7 bases are a match to TRBD1. The TCR comes from a human donor who had recovered from COVID-19. The CDR3 coding sequence is TGTGCCAGCACCTCCGAGGACAGGAGCGGTGGCTACACCTTC. Its translation: CASTSEDRSGGYTF.